The clone carrying this T cell receptor beta chain was counted a few times. Its antigen remains unknown. The data derive from a study of response to subunit inactivated influenza vaccine. Study conclusions and caveats: Authors suggested each seasonal flu vaccination may recruit only limited numbers of new T cells.

TCRdb analysed the RT-PCR reads with MiXCR anew, one entry per CDR3 protein. The data show 550,000 to 600,000 distinct CDR3 sequences, 10% to 15% seen once. Germline V lookup: CDR1 DFQATT, CDR2 SNEGSKA (reference sequence). Between the trimmed V and J ends, which lost 2 bases and 2 bases, there was a span of 10 bases. The CDR3 has 14 residues. This receptor was taken from a man in his fifties who received an inactivated influenza vaccine. The source was PBMCs from blood, collected on the day of vaccination. V and J are TRBV20-1 and TRBJ1-5; TRBD1 is a possible D gene (5 bases). CDR3: CSARQGGGNQPQHF. The CDR3 nucleotides are TGCAGTGCTAGACAGGGAGGGGGCAATCAGCCCCAGCATTTT.